Only a few counts were recorded for the clone carrying this T cell receptor (beta chain). Its target is unknown. Time point defined: pre-sensitization, week 0. The treatment here: therapeutic diphenylcyclopropenone sensitization with weekly scalp DPC. Ahead of each patch test application, blood was drawn. This sample is part of a study of human T cells and chemical hapten exposure. Findings and caveats of the study: Expanded TCRs made up significantly more big CDR3 similarity clusters than controls did.

TCRdb analysed the RACE reads with MiXCR anew, one entry per CDR3 protein. The sample lists 270,000 or so distinct CDR3 sequences, 7.5% to 9% occurring once. The receptor's source is a man younger than 35 with alopecia areata. Some clones in this sample may be carry-over from other donors' samples. Sequenced material: whole blood, taken in connection with sensitization to the hapten diphenylcyclopropenone (DPC).

The CDR3, as DNA: TGTGCCAGCAGAGACAGCAAAAACATTCAGTACTTC. This translates into CASRDSKNIQYF. The chain recombines TRBV12-3 or TRBV12-4 with TRBJ2-4; perhaps TRBD1 as D (5 bases). V was trimmed by 6 bases and J by 3 bases, leaving 6 bases between them. The CDR3 covers 12 residues.